This entry describes one TCR beta chain. Its antigen is as yet unknown. The study's findings and limits: Approximately 14% of tumor Treg sequences matched naive CD4+ cells.

The length of the CDR3 is 15 residues. V lost 5 bases and J lost 5, with 18 bases in between. The TRBV12-4/TRBJ1-2 clonotypes were amplified using barcode primers with ligated adaptors. TCRdb analysed the multiplex PCR reads with MiXCR anew, one entry per CDR3 protein. The sample carries about 700 distinct CDR3 sequences, 25% to 30% recorded once. Naive CD4+ T cells were purified with Tregs depleted by CD25. The chain has TRBV12-3 or TRBV12-4 and TRBJ1-2; D is unclear. The sequenced material came from tumor-infiltrating naive CD4+ T cells sorted from the breast tumor. Subset reported: naive CD4+ T cells, CD4+CD45RA+CD25-. This TCR came from a female donor with breast cancer. This chain's CDR3 is CASSPRTDTPYGYTF. CDR3 DNA: TGTGCCAGCAGTCCGCGGACGGATACCCCTTATGGCTACACCTTC.